This is a list of T cell receptor beta chains from one sample in a study of CD8 T cells in ankylosing spondylitis. TCRdb reprocessed the 5' RACE reads with MiXCR, giving one entry per CDR3 protein. Of 350,000 or so distinct CDR3 sequences in the sample, approximately 8% were seen once. Sequenced: blood, either unsorted or a sorted T cell fraction (not recorded which). These receptors all stem from a male donor with ankylosing spondylitis. Both conserved end residues are part of each CDR3. D genes are given only for firm matches. The size field is filled for only some rows; it gives once, few, many or a size class.

clone size	D gene	J gene	V gene	CDR3 protein	CDR3 DNA
few	-	TRBJ2-1	TRBV12-3/TRBV12-4	CASSLGIRNEQFF	TGTGCCAGCAGTTTGGGAATTCGGAATGAGCAGTTCTTC
many	-	TRBJ2-6	TRBV6-1	CASRRGSGANVLTF	TGTGCCAGCAGACGGGGCTCTGGGGCCAACGTCCTGACTTTC
few	-	TRBJ2-7	TRBV5-1	CASSLNGGSYEQYF	TGCGCCAGCAGCTTGAACGGAGGGTCCTACGAGCAGTACTTC
-	-	TRBJ2-7	TRBV2	CASSEDTLQEQYF	TGTGCCAGCAGTGAGGACACTCTCCAGGAGCAGTACTTC
few	-	TRBJ1-4	TRBV20-1	CSARGQPSEKLFF	TGCAGTGCTAGAGGGCAGCCGTCGGAAAAACTGTTTTTT
many	-	TRBJ2-1	TRBV6-2/TRBV6-3	CASAGRGMVEQFF	TGTGCCAGCGCCGGGAGAGGGATGGTTGAGCAGTTCTTC
few	-	TRBJ2-3	TRBV29-1	CSVKLDPTDTQYF	TGCAGCGTAAAACTGGATCCCACAGATACGCAGTATTTT
-	-	TRBJ2-1	TRBV9	CASSVDPSGAAEQFF	TGTGCCAGCAGCGTAGATCCCTCGGGAGCGGCCGAGCAGTTCTTC
many	-	TRBJ1-3	TRBV9	CASSPGGGNTIYF	TGTGCCAGCAGCCCCGGAGGTGGAAACACCATATATTTT
-	-	TRBJ2-1	TRBV13	CASSPGRAPGDEQFF	TGTGCCAGCAGCCCGGGGCGGGCCCCGGGGGATGAGCAGTTCTTC
many	TRBD2	TRBJ2-5	TRBV12-3/TRBV12-4	CASSQGLAGAGETQYF	TGTGCCAGCAGTCAGGGACTAGCGGGAGCAGGGGAGACCCAGTACTTC
-	TRBD2	TRBJ2-5	TRBV20-1	CSARSGREGRETQYF	TGCAGTGCTAGATCTGGGCGGGAGGGCCGAGAGACCCAGTACTTC
-	TRBD2	TRBJ2-1	TRBV15	CATSRGSLAGGHEQFF	TGTGCCACCAGCAGAGGTTCACTAGCGGGAGGTCATGAGCAGTTCTTC
-	-	TRBJ1-2	TRBV20-1	CSARDPWGDGYTF	TGCAGTGCTAGAGATCCTTGGGGGGATGGCTACACCTTC
many	TRBD2	TRBJ2-2	TRBV3-1	CASSQDRLAGNANTGELFF	TGTGCCAGCAGCCAAGATAGACTAGCGGGAAACGCGAACACCGGGGAGCTGTTTTTT
few	-	TRBJ1-2	TRBV19	CASSTRGSDYGYTF	TGTGCCAGTAGTACCAGGGGCAGCGACTATGGCTACACCTTC
many	TRBD1	TRBJ2-1	TRBV5-1	CASSPDRAENEQFF	TGCGCCAGCAGCCCCGACAGGGCGGAGAATGAGCAGTTCTTC
few	TRBD1	TRBJ1-4	TRBV29-1	CSVATGDEKLFF	TGCAGCGTTGCCACAGGGGATGAAAAACTGTTTTTT
few	TRBD2	TRBJ2-2	TRBV24-1	CATSSGRDTGELFF	TGTGCCACCAGCAGCGGGAGAGACACCGGGGAGCTGTTTTTT
-	TRBD2	TRBJ2-1	TRBV12-5	CASGPAGTTFSNEQFF	TGTGCTAGTGGCCCTGCAGGGACTACGTTCTCCAATGAGCAGTTCTTC
few	-	TRBJ1-1	TRBV6-2/TRBV6-3	CASSYGRVEHTEAFF	TGTGCCAGCAGTTACGGGAGGGTAGAGCACACTGAAGCTTTCTTT
many	TRBD2	TRBJ2-1	TRBV4-1	CASSNVAGNYNEQFF	TGCGCCAGCAGCAACGTAGCGGGGAACTACAATGAGCAGTTCTTC
-	TRBD1	TRBJ2-5	TRBV7-3	CASSETGRLQETQYF	TGTGCCAGCAGCGAGACAGGGAGATTACAAGAGACCCAGTACTTC
many	-	TRBJ1-6	TRBV9	CASSVLDGNNSPLHF	TGTGCCAGCAGCGTACTCGACGGAAATAATTCACCCCTCCACTTT
-	-	TRBJ2-4	TRBV6-2/TRBV6-3	CASGTAVLAKNIQYF	TGTGCCAGCGGTACAGCCGTCCTAGCCAAAAACATTCAGTACTTC
-	TRBD1	TRBJ2-5	TRBV7-6	CASSSRTGEQETQYF	TGTGCCAGCAGCTCCCGGACAGGCGAGCAGGAGACCCAGTACTTC
-	TRBD2	TRBJ2-7	TRBV7-6	CASSLEASGNYEQYF	TGTGCCAGCAGCTTAGAGGCTAGCGGGAATTACGAGCAGTACTTC
few	-	TRBJ1-4	TRBV20-1	CSARDLDTPNEKLFF	TGCAGTGCTAGAGATCTGGACACACCTAATGAAAAACTGTTTTTT
few	-	TRBJ2-1	TRBV2	CASSETSSGAGAYEQFF	TGTGCCAGCAGTGAAACCTCCTCTGGGGCCGGAGCCTATGAGCAGTTCTTC
many	-	TRBJ1-5	TRBV6-1	CASSQNSNQPQHF	TGTGCCAGCAGTCAGAATAGCAATCAGCCCCAGCATTTT
-	-	TRBJ2-7	TRBV29-1	CSVVGSNYEQYF	TGCAGCGTTGTTGGGAGTAACTACGAGCAGTACTTC
many	-	TRBJ2-7	TRBV25-1	CASSPNGISYEQYF	TGTGCCAGCAGCCCAAACGGAATCTCCTACGAGCAGTACTTC
-	-	TRBJ2-7	TRBV27	CASSHTSGSYEQYF	TGTGCCAGCAGTCATACTAGTGGTTCCTACGAGCAGTACTTC
-	TRBD1	TRBJ2-4	TRBV24-1	CATGQGDGAKNIQYF	TGTGCCACCGGACAGGGAGACGGAGCCAAAAACATTCAGTACTTC
-	-	TRBJ2-3	TRBV5-1	CASSLGRAGPSTDTQYF	TGCGCCAGCAGCTTGGGAAGGGCAGGACCTAGCACAGATACGCAGTATTTT
-	TRBD1	TRBJ2-7	TRBV20-1	CSAIPGQGAYEQYF	TGCAGTGCCATACCGGGACAGGGGGCTTACGAGCAGTACTTC
-	TRBD2	TRBJ2-2	TRBV20-1	CSAVKGLAGDAYTGELFF	TGCAGTGCAGTCAAGGGACTAGCGGGGGACGCGTACACCGGGGAGCTGTTTTTT
few	TRBD2	TRBJ2-5	TRBV28	CASRQGLAGNLETQYF	TGTGCCAGCAGGCAAGGACTAGCGGGAAACTTGGAGACCCAGTACTTC
many	-	TRBJ1-1	TRBV6-5	CASSYSTQGNTEAFF	TGTGCCAGCAGTTACAGCACGCAGGGGAACACTGAAGCTTTCTTT
-	TRBD1	TRBJ2-6	TRBV6-1	CASSPTGGVGANVLTF	TGTGCCAGCAGTCCAACAGGGGGCGTTGGGGCCAACGTCCTGACTTTC
many	-	TRBJ2-6	TRBV19	CASSPRGTGANVLTF	TGTGCCAGTAGTCCAAGGGGCACTGGGGCCAACGTCCTGACTTTC
few	-	TRBJ2-7	TRBV27	CASSAHERAYEQYF	TGTGCCAGCAGTGCGCATGAGAGGGCCTACGAGCAGTACTTC
-	TRBD2	TRBJ2-3	TRBV6-1	CASSRLAPSTDTQYF	TGTGCCAGCAGCCGACTAGCCCCTAGCACAGATACGCAGTATTTT
-	-	TRBJ2-1	TRBV27	CASKTGASYNEQFF	TGTGCCAGCAAAACAGGAGCTTCCTACAATGAGCAGTTCTTC
few	-	TRBJ2-1	TRBV6-6	CASSYEGRPTQFF	TGTGCCAGCAGTTACGAGGGCAGGCCTACGCAGTTCTTC
-	TRBD2	TRBJ2-2	TRBV13	CASSSLNPGLAGPGELFF	TGTGCCAGCAGCTCCCTCAACCCGGGACTAGCGGGACCCGGGGAGCTGTTTTTT
-	TRBD1	TRBJ2-7	TRBV5-1	CASSNGTVTYEQYF	TGCGCCAGCAGTAACGGGACAGTAACCTACGAGCAGTACTTC
many	-	TRBJ1-4	TRBV20-1	CSASRPANGHEKLFF	TGCAGTGCTAGCCGGCCGGCGAACGGACATGAAAAACTGTTTTTT